This entry concerns a single TCR beta chain. Its target is not known. The data belong to a study of T cell responses to AZD1222 COVID-19 vaccine. Study-level findings and limits: Baseline serostatus was positive in only a handful of AZD1222 recipients.

Trimming cost V 5 bases and J 6 bases; bases outside gene matches: 10. CDR3 length: 15 amino acids. The germline V gene has CDR1 MNHEY and CDR2 SVGAGI. Both about-4-week and about-12-week second-dose recipients were combined. Here immunoSEQ multiplex PCR was the method, and the copy in TCRdb shows in-frame clones only, minus some. The sample shows around 56,000 clones, roughly 90% of them seen only once. The material sequenced was peripheral blood, taken 28 days after the second AZD1222 dose. The sequence was obtained from an adult who received the AZD1222 COVID-19 vaccine. The chain is built from TRBV6-5 and TRBJ2-1; the match to TRBD2 covers 7 bases. CDR3 sequence: CASSLRAAGPNEQFF. The CDR3 region has the DNA TGTGCCAGCAGTCTACGTGCAGCGGGGCCCAATGAGCAGTTCTTC.